These T cell receptor beta chains were read from a single sample in a study of T cell responses to AZD1222 COVID-19 vaccine. Libraries were prepared by immunoSEQ multiplex PCR; TCRdb keeps only in-frame clonotypes and omits some of them. The sample includes about 160,000 clones, about 91% of them seen just once. The sequenced sample was peripheral blood, obtained on day 0 of AZD1222 vaccination. These receptors came from an adult in good health. The CDR3 runs from the conserved cysteine through the conserved F or W. The order of the fields is D gene, V gene, clone size, J gene, CDR3 protein, CDR3 DNA. The D gene is left open where the match is weak. The listing skips clone size in some rows; elsewhere it reads once, few, many or a size class.

>TRBD1|TRBV9|NA|TRBJ2-3
CASSPRTGDTDTQYF
TGTGCCAGCAGCCCCCGGACAGGGGACACAGATACGCAGTATTTT
>NA|TRBV6-5|NA|TRBJ1-2
CASRPAGTNGYTF
TGTGCCAGCAGACCCGCAGGGACGAATGGCTACACCTTC
>NA|TRBV6-4|NA|TRBJ2-2
CASSSRDIRGAGELFF
TGTGCCAGCAGTTCCCGAGATATTCGTGGCGCCGGGGAGCTGTTTTTT
>TRBD2|TRBV5-1|NA|TRBJ2-5
CASSFSGGETQYF
TGCGCCAGCAGCTTTAGCGGGGGAGAGACCCAGTACTTC
>TRBD1|TRBV6-5|NA|TRBJ2-7
CASSYSQGAYHEQYF
TGTGCCAGCAGTTACTCACAGGGGGCGTACCACGAGCAGTACTTC
>NA|TRBV6-2/TRBV6-3|NA|TRBJ1-1
CASSYFGEMNTEAFF
TGTGCCAGCAGTTATTTTGGGGAGATGAACACTGAAGCTTTCTTT
>NA|TRBV2|NA|TRBJ1-2
CASRGGGYTF
TGTGCCAGCAGGGGGGGTGGCTACACCTTC
>TRBD1|TRBV7-9|NA|TRBJ1-5
CASSRDRVDQPQHF
TGTGCCAGCAGCCGGGACAGGGTGGATCAGCCCCAGCATTTT
>NA|TRBV19|NA|TRBJ2-7
CASQGQGSYEQYF
TGTGCCAGTCAGGGACAAGGGTCCTACGAGCAGTACTTC
>NA|TRBV7-3|NA|TRBJ2-2
CASSLYINTGELFF
TGTGCCAGCAGCTTATACATCAACACCGGGGAGCTGTTTTTT
>NA|TRBV6-4|NA|TRBJ1-1
CASSDFENTEAFF
TGTGCCAGCAGTGACTTTGAGAACACTGAAGCTTTCTTT
>NA|TRBV4-3|NA|TRBJ1-4
CASSQDFYEKLFF
TGCGCCAGCAGCCAAGATTTTTATGAAAAACTGTTTTTT
>NA|TRBV28|NA|TRBJ1-1
CASPPVGSRHTEAFF
TGTGCCAGCCCCCCTGTTGGGTCGAGGCACACTGAAGCTTTCTTT
>NA|TRBV7-2|NA|TRBJ2-1
CASTPSRQTNEQFF
TGTGCCAGCACCCCGTCGCGGCAGACAAACGAGCAGTTCTTC
>NA|TRBV30|NA|TRBJ1-5
CAWSPIGQFHQPQHF
TGTGCCTGGAGTCCAATAGGACAGTTCCATCAGCCCCAGCATTTT
>NA|TRBV21-1|NA|TRBJ1-2
CASSNRRGEIYGYTF
TGTGCCAGCAGCAACCGCAGGGGTGAAATCTATGGCTACACCTTC
>TRBD1|TRBV6-5|NA|TRBJ1-2
CASGTGQGPRMWSWF
TGTGCCAGCGGCACCGGACAGGGACCAAGAATGTGGTCGTGGTTC
>NA|TRBV20-1|NA|TRBJ2-7
CSAVQSREQYF
TGCAGTGCGGTACAGTCGAGGGAGCAGTACTTC
>TRBD2|TRBV5-4|few|TRBJ2-1
CASSLALAGTNEQFF
TGTGCCAGCAGCTTGGCCCTAGCGGGTACGAATGAGCAGTTCTTC
>TRBD2|TRBV7-8|NA|TRBJ2-7
CASSLGSGGLSSYEQYF
TGTGCCAGCAGCTTAGGAAGTGGGGGACTATCCTCCTACGAGCAGTACTTC
>NA|TRBV7-3|NA|TRBJ2-2
CASRKIAGNGELFF
TGTGCCAGCAGAAAAATCGCGGGGAACGGGGAGCTGTTTTTT
>NA|TRBV18|once|TRBJ1-1
CASSPLEKVLSAEAFF
TGTGCCAGCTCACCACTGGAGAAGGTTCTCTCGGCTGAAGCTTTCTTT